This record covers a single T cell receptor (beta chain). Its antigen remains unknown. These data originate in a study of breast tumors, draining lymph nodes, adjacent tissues. Samples came from axillary lymph nodes draining the breast cancer. Findings and limits, study-wide: Luminal-like breast cancer showed significantly higher tumor–nontumor repertoire similarity than basal-like. Data only fit, rather than demonstrated, lymph node origin of most tumor T cells. Tumor TCR diversity was below lymph nodes but above nontumor tissue.

The V gene end was trimmed by 5 bases and the J gene end by 12 bases; junction bases not matched to a gene: 5. Germline CDR1 SEHNR, CDR2 FQNEAQ (reference sequence). This CDR3 spans 12 amino acids. TCRdb reanalysed the multiplex PCR reads using MiXCR and keeps one entry per CDR3 protein. Of around 110,000 distinct CDR3 sequences detected, more than 30% appear once; the ten largest clones hold approximately 5.2%. The sample taken for sequencing was axillary lymph node tissue. The chain recombines TRBV7-9 with TRBJ2-1; TRBD1 agrees at 9 bases. This receptor was taken from a female donor with breast cancer. Some clones in this sample may be carry-over from other donors' samples. CDR3 residues: CASSINRGRQFF. In nucleotides, the CDR3 is TGTGCCAGCAGCATAAACAGGGGGCGGCAGTTCTTC.